This T cell receptor (beta chain) stems from a study of blood T cell repertoires in COVID-19. About the research overall: The study drew acute and convalescent COVID-19 samples from the United States, Italy and Spain. Sources were T cells, B-cell-depleted T cells, or PBMCs; the material itself was cDNA or gDNA.

Original processing notes: Estimation of nucleated cell counts relied on the amplification of reference gene primers. Sequenced by immunoSEQ multiplex PCR; TCRdb stores in-frame clones only, minus some. For V, J and clone size, that table is used; D and trimming come from the DNA. The sample has roughly 700,000 clones; about nine tenths are singletons. This CDR3 is built from 17 residues. V was pared by 1 base and J by 7 bases, with 13 bases of the junction left unmatched. CDR1 is MGHRA and CDR2 is YSYEKL in the germline V gene. This chain uses TRBV4-1 with TRBJ2-7; 10 positions match TRBD1. The sample taken for sequencing was peripheral blood. The clonotype originates from a young woman with acute or convalescent COVID-19. CDR3 protein: CASSQVLTGQGLGEQYF. The CDR3, as DNA: TGCGCCAGCAGCCAAGTGCTAACGGGACAGGGGTTGGGGGAGCAGTACTTC.